The next 15 T cell receptor beta chains were all read from a single sample in a study of blood T cell repertoires in COVID-19. Produced via immunoSEQ multiplex PCR; TCRdb's table is partial and in-frame only. The table records around 160,000 clones, roughly 80% of them present only once. Sequencing was done on a sample of peripheral blood. The receptors were gathered from a human donor with acute or convalescent COVID-19. The donor label of this sample is uncertain.

The chain carries TRBV7-6 and TRBJ2-2; possibly TRBD1 for D (5 bases). CDR1 is SGHVS and CDR2 is FNYEAQ in the germline V gene. Trimming took 1 base from V and 7 from J, leaving 16 bases between them. The CDR3 sequence is 16 residues long. The CDR3 protein is CASSLESPGSGGELFF. The CDR3 DNA sequence: TGTGCCAGCAGCTTAGAATCCCCAGGGTCGGGCGGGGAGCTGTTTTTT.

This clone was found once. The V call is TRBV3-1 (or the pseudogene TRBV3-2), the J call TRBJ2-1; 10 nucleotides align to TRBD2. Germline V gene data show CDR1 as LGHDT and CDR2 as YNNKEL (reference sequence). J gave up 8 bases and V 1 base, and 5 bases lay outside the gene matches. The CDR3 has 15 amino acids. The CDR3: CASSQGPSGRDEQFF. In nucleotides, the CDR3 is TGTGCCAGCAGCCAAGGTCCTAGCGGGAGAGATGAGCAGTTCTTC.

This sequence joins TRBV30 and TRBJ2-2; D remains ambiguous. Per germline, CDR1 GTSNPN and CDR2 SVGIG (reference sequence). CDR3 length: 12 residues. Trimming left V 4 bases short and J 7 bases short, with 10 bases between. CDR3 nucleotides: TGTGCCTGGAACGTTAACGGCGGGGAGCTGTTTTTT. It encodes CAWNVNGGELFF.

The chain recombines TRBV29-1 with TRBJ2-1, with 8 bases lining up with TRBD2. J was trimmed by 10 bases and V by 5 bases; bases with no gene match: 19. This CDR3 has 16 residues. Germline-derived CDR1 and CDR2 are SQVTM and ANQGSEA. CDR3 residues: CSVPPEAGGPLSEQFF. For the CDR3, the DNA is TGCAGCGTTCCCCCTGAGGCGGGGGGCCCTTTGTCAGAGCAGTTCTTC.

V gene TRBV2 combines with J gene TRBJ1-4; D gene ambiguous. This CDR3 comprises 11 residues. CDR1 is SNHLY and CDR2 is FYNNEI in the germline V gene. The ends were cut back, 8 bases at V and 7 bases at J, with 8 bases in the middle. The CDR3 DNA sequence: TGTGCCAGCCAACGCGGTGAAAAACTGTTTTTT. This codes for CASQRGEKLFF.

The J gene is TRBJ2-3, the V gene TRBV27, with D possibly matching TRBD2 (5 bases). The CDR3 has 14 amino acids. V lost 0 bases and J lost 5, with 9 bases in between. CDR1 is MNHEY and CDR2 is SMNVEV in the germline V gene (reference sequence). CDR3 sequence (DNA): TGTGCCAGCAGTTTATCATGGGCGGGAGATACGCAGTATTTT. Protein: CASSLSWAGDTQYF.

This clone was counted once. The chain couples TRBV3-1 (or the pseudogene TRBV3-2) to TRBJ2-1; 7 bases match TRBD1. This CDR3 has 17 amino acids. Germline V gene lookup returns CDR1 LGHDT and CDR2 YNNKEL (reference sequence). V dropped 6 bases and J dropped 4; count of bases not matched to a gene: 15. The CDR3 spells CASRPTLRDSLYNEQFF. In DNA, the CDR3 is TGTGCCAGCAGACCGACCCTCCGGGACAGTCTTTACAATGAGCAGTTCTTC.

The chain carries TRBV14 and TRBJ1-6; D not certain. Germline V gene lookup returns CDR1 SGHDN and CDR2 FVKESK. V was clipped by 7 bases and J by 6 bases, with 10 bases between them. The length of the CDR3 is 13 residues. Here the CDR3 reads CASMKTLNSPLHF. In nucleotides, the CDR3 is TGTGCCAGCATGAAGACACTTAATTCACCCCTCCACTTT.

CDR3 in amino acids: CATSRDRGSGNTIYF. DNA of the CDR3: TGTGCCACCAGCAGAGATAGGGGCTCTGGAAACACCATATATTTT. The chain carries TRBV15 and TRBJ1-3; tentatively, D is TRBD1 (5 bases). Germline values: CDR1 LNHNV, CDR2 YYDKDF (reference sequence). The CDR3 is 15 amino acids. V lost 0 bases, J lost 0 bases, and 6 bases lay in between.

J is TRBJ1-2 and V is TRBV5-1, with 7 positions matching TRBD1. CDR1 is SGHRS, CDR2 YFSETQ, per germline. The V segment lost 4 bases and the J segment 8 bases; nucleotides outside the gene matches: 14. The CDR3 spans 15 residues. Here the CDR3 DNA reads TGCGCCAGCAGCCCGGAGGGGCAGGGGGTAGGAGGCTACACCTTC. It encodes CASSPEGQGVGGYTF.

The CDR3 DNA reads TGTGCCAGCAGTTACTCGATCCGGACAGGGTATGGCTACACCTTC. Its protein product is CASSYSIRTGYGYTF. The chain uses TRBV6-5 and TRBJ1-2; 8 bases are shared with TRBD1. The CDR3 is 15 amino acids. Per the germline V gene, CDR1 is MNHEY and CDR2 is SVGAGI. V shed 0 bases and J 5 bases; nucleotides not matched to a gene: 5.

V and J are TRBV6-5 and TRBJ2-6; D possibly corresponds to TRBD1 (5 bases). Germline assignment: CDR1 MNHEY and CDR2 SVGAGI. Trimming removed 2 bases at V and 2 bases at J, with 7 bases between. The CDR3 is 15 amino acids. The CDR3, as DNA: TGTGCCAGCAGTTACAGCAGGGCTGGGGCCAACGTCCTGACTTTC. Residues: CASSYSRAGANVLTF.

This clone was counted a few times. The J gene is TRBJ1-5, the V gene TRBV2, with D unclear. In germline, CDR1 is SNHLY, CDR2 FYNNEI. The CDR3 has 14 amino acids. The V and J ends lost 8 bases and 1 base respectively, with 12 bases between them. The CDR3 here is CASGRESSNQPQHF. The CDR3 DNA follows: TGTGCCAGCGGCCGGGAATCGAGCAATCAGCCCCAGCATTTT.

The chain is built from TRBV19 and TRBJ1-6; perhaps TRBD1 as D (6 bases). This CDR3 has 14 amino acids. Germline V gene lookup returns CDR1 LNHDA and CDR2 SQIVND (reference sequence). Trimming pared 5 bases from V and 8 bases from J, leaving 13 bases between. This chain's CDR3 is CASSPRQGHSPLHF. DNA for the CDR3: TGTGCCAGTAGTCCCCGGCAGGGGCATTCACCCCTCCACTTT.

This clone was recorded a few times. The J gene is TRBJ1-1, the V gene TRBV6-4, with TRBD1 identical over 9 bases. Germline V CDR1 and CDR2: MRHNA, SNTAGT. CDR3 length: 19 residues. The ends lost 2 bases at V and 0 bases at J; junction bases unmatched: 13. CDR3 nucleotides: TGTGCCAGCAGTGACCCGGGACAGGGCCGGGGGTTCATGAACACTGAAGCTTTCTTT. This encodes CASSDPGQGRGFMNTEAFF.